This T cell receptor (beta chain) came from a study of T-cell reconstitution after alpha-beta-depleted transplantation in children (TCRdb year 2016). Looking at the study overall: T-cell immune reconstitution after TCRalphabeta/CD19-depleted allogeneic hematopoietic cell transplantation in children was quantitatively tracked in the study by means of TCR repertoire profiling. Here is what the overall study found, with its caveats: The apparently early alphabetaT-cell count recovery about two months after transplant was reportedly dependent on only several hundred rapidly expanded clones derived from non-depleted graft cells. Hyperexpanded clone frequencies declined over subsequent months; after one year, T-cell counts and TCRbeta diversity were mostly attributed to newly produced T cells. In some patients, the high TCRbeta diversity seen at day 60 was put down to recipient T cells and intrathymic progenitors that had survived conditioning.

Libraries were constructed by PCR. The reads were generated on an Illumina HiSeq 2500. To normalize quantification of the TCRbeta repertoire, the TCR libraries were built with molecular barcoding that relied on unique molecular identifiers. TCRdb reran the public reads through fastp at Q25 and MiXCR, keeping productive beta chains. All rows with the same CDR3 protein become a single entry with the most common DNA and genes. The sample table holds fewer than 550,000 distinct CDR3 sequences, of which over 9.5% were seen once. The ten largest account for 2% to 2.5% of the sample. The label giving this sample's treatment or condition can be read as: allogeneic hematopoietic cell transplantation with graft depleted of TCRalphabeta T cells and CD19 B cells. The transplant recipients were children given TCRalphabeta/CD19-depleted allogeneic hematopoietic cell grafts. There are many counts of this clonotype. Its antigen target is currently unknown. One base away there is no much larger clone; base qualities are not given.

The CDR3 sequence holds 18 residues, the cysteine and phenylalanine included. The DNA shown is the 54-base CDR3, in frame from base 1. Trimming leaves V shorter by 2 bases and J shorter by 1 base, with the junction holding 7 bases beyond the gene matches. According to the germline V gene (reference sequence), CDR1 reads DFQATT and CDR2 reads SNEGSKA. The V gene is TRBV20-1 and the J gene is TRBJ2-2; 13 bases in the middle match TRBD2. This specimen consisted of PBMCs, obtained before TCRalphabeta/CD19-depleted stem cell transplant. The TCR comes from a child aged 2 to 10 with inherited bone marrow failure, due to receive a stem cell transplant. The DNA sequence is given as TGCAGTGCTAGACCGGGACTAGCGGGAAGGGGGAACACCGGGGAGCTGTTTTTT. Its protein is CSARPGLAGRGNTGELFF.